The present entry profiles one T cell receptor (beta chain) with its context. Its specificity is unknown. These data come from a study of T-cell memory formation after mild COVID-19. Looking at the study overall: Each donor largely had its own TCR clusters.

Points from the study as a whole: Pre-infection memory contained some responding clones, which suggested that cross-reactive memory had joined. Among contracting clones, CD4+ were mainly CM/EM and CD8+ enriched in EMRA.

Researchers used 5'RACE with constant-segment primers to make TCR alpha and TCR beta cDNA libraries that carry sample barcodes and UMIs. TCRdb redid the calling of the 5' RACE reads with MiXCR, one entry per CDR3 protein. The sample has around 200,000 distinct CDR3 sequences; around 26% are singletons. This CDR3 spans 13 amino acids. V lost 4 bases and J 4 bases, leaving 10 bases between the germline ends. V and J are TRBV12-3 or TRBV12-4 and TRBJ1-1; D might be TRBD1 (5 bases). The clonotype comes from an adult woman who had mild COVID-19 (a few samples of this study predate the infection). Cell type and time point are not known. Material for sequencing was PBMCs or a T cell subset sorted from them (not recorded which). For the CDR3, the DNA is TGTGCCAGCAGTTCCAGACAGTTCACTGAAGCTTTCTTT. Its translation: CASSSRQFTEAFF.